One sample yielded the 17 T cell receptor beta chains listed below, sequenced in a study of Graves' ophthalmopathy and Graves' hyperthyroidism. RNA transcripts served as template for amplifying TCR beta CDR3 sequences. HTBI primers were employed in first-round RT-PCR, then a second-round multiplex PCR followed. TCRdb re-called the multiplex PCR reads with MiXCR, one entry per CDR3 protein. Of more than 550,000 distinct CDR3 sequences in the sample, approximately 39% were seen once. Source material: peripheral blood. Every receptor here comes from an adult man with Graves' ophthalmopathy.

The chain combines TRBV27 with TRBJ1-1; D unclear. V was clipped by 2 bases and J by 8 bases, with 12 bases between them. CDR1 and CDR2 (germline): MNHEY, SMNVEV (reference sequence). This CDR3 is built from 13 residues. CDR3 nucleotides: TGTGCCAGCAGTTTACGTGGGTACTCGGAAGCTTTCTTT. It specifies CASSLRGYSEAFF.

This CDR3 is CASRHTSGAGGELFF. The CDR3 nucleotides read TGTGCCAGCAGACATACCTCAGGGGCGGGCGGGGAGCTGTTTTTT. V gene TRBV4-2 combines with J gene TRBJ2-2, with D possibly matching TRBD1 (6 bases). Per germline, CDR1 LGHNA and CDR2 YNFKEQ. The CDR3 is made up of 15 amino acids. V dropped 6 bases and J dropped 7 bases, with 18 bases sitting between them.

A remark on this clonotype: A read error may explain this, as a much larger clone is one base away. The chain recombines TRBV14 with TRBJ2-7; D may be TRBD2 (7 bases). V shed 5 bases and J shed 0 bases, with 14 bases lying between them. The CDR3 has 15 residues. Germline V gene data show CDR1 as SGHDN and CDR2 as FVKESK. The CDR3 DNA reads TGTGCCAGCAGCTACCAAGGGGGGGGCTCCTACGAGCAGTACGTC. This gives the protein CASSYQGGGSYEQYV.

The rearrangement uses TRBV6-5 and TRBJ2-7; 7 bases align to TRBD1. Germline V gene lookup returns CDR1 MNHEY and CDR2 SVGAGI. The V segment lost 7 bases and the J segment 3 bases; nucleotides outside the gene matches: 6. CDR3 length equals 13 residues. CDR3 sequence (DNA): TGTGCCAGCATTTCTACAGGGGACTACGAGCAGTACTTC. Its protein is CASISTGDYEQYF.

The table lists this clonotype with a few counts. CDR3 in DNA: TGCGCCAGCAGCCAAAGCGGGGGGGCCCGAGAGACCCAGTACTTC. Translated, it gives CASSQSGGARETQYF. V is TRBV4-3 and J is TRBJ2-5; TRBD2 agrees at 10 bases. The CDR3 loop spans 15 amino acids. With 2 bases clipped from V and 4 bases from J, the junction kept 4 bases outside the gene matches. The germline V gene encodes CDR1 LGHNA and CDR2 YSLEER.

In its sample, this clonotype was seen many times. V and J are TRBV29-1 and TRBJ1-2; D uncertain. CDR1 is SQVTM, CDR2 ANQGSEA, per germline. V shed 3 bases and J shed 6 bases, with 8 bases lying between them. The CDR3 is 11 amino acids. CDR3 nucleotides: TGCAGCGTTGAGGTGTACAATGGCTACACCTTC. Residues: CSVEVYNGYTF.

This clonotype was found a few times. The gene calls are TRBV12-3 or TRBV12-4 and TRBJ2-6, with D unclear. V was cut by 7 bases and J by 13 bases, with 2 bases left in between. This CDR3 has 8 residues. The CDR3 region has the DNA TGTGCCAGCAATGTCCTGACTTTC. The encoded protein is CASNVLTF.

This clonotype was seen ten or more times. The chain is built from TRBV5-4 and TRBJ2-7; no reliable D call. Germline CDR1 and CDR2: SGHNT and YYREEE (reference sequence). The CDR3 sequence is 15 residues long. V shed 0 bases and J shed 4 bases, with 14 bases lying between them. CDR3 sequence reads: CASSLAIAQEYEQYF. The CDR3 coding sequence is TGTGCCAGCAGCTTGGCTATAGCCCAGGAGTACGAGCAGTACTTC.

This clonotype has just one count. A much larger clone lies a single base off, so this may be a read error. CDR3 nucleotide sequence: TGTGCCAGCAGCCGCACCGGGACAGCTGAAAAACTGTTTTTT. Translated: CASSRTGTAEKLFF. V and J are TRBV9 and TRBJ1-4; 7 nucleotides agree with TRBD1. This CDR3 has 14 residues. V was clipped by 4 bases and J by 7 bases; unmatched bases: 7. Germline values: CDR1 SGDLS, CDR2 YYNGEE.

J is TRBJ1-6 and V is TRBV10-3; 8 nucleotides align to TRBD1. The CDR3 runs to 18 residues. From germline, CDR1 is ENHRY and CDR2 SYGVKD. Losses at the gene ends were 0 bases for V and 10 bases for J; bases not matched to a gene: 14. The CDR3 loop is CAISESIRGAGGSSPLHF. The CDR3 DNA is TGTGCCATCAGTGAGTCGATTCGGGGGGCAGGGGGCAGCTCACCCCTCCACTTT.

A note on this clonotype: This CDR3 fails to terminate in the conserved phenylalanine or tryptophan, so it likely reflects a read error. The J gene is TRBJ1-1, the V gene TRBV9; TRBD1 matches 7 bases. V shed 7 bases, J shed 2 bases, and the junction held 5 bases outside the gene matches. From germline, CDR1 is SGDLS and CDR2 YYNGEE. This CDR3 has 13 residues. The CDR3 DNA reads as TGTGCCAGCTCGGACAGGACAAACACTGAAGCTTTCCTT. This gives the protein CASSDRTNTEAFL.

This chain joins TRBV15 and TRBJ2-1; weak D call: TRBD1 (6 bases). Germline-derived CDR1 and CDR2 are LNHNV and YYDKDF (reference sequence). CDR3 length equals 15 residues. V was cut by 4 bases and J by 7 bases, with 17 bases left in between. CDR3 in DNA: TGTGCCACCAGCAACGGAAGGTACAGGGCTAATGAGCAGTTCTTC. Translated: CATSNGRYRANEQFF.

As to this clonotype: A much larger clone differs from this one at a single base, so this may be a read error. The rearrangement uses TRBV19 and TRBJ2-7; D is ambiguous. V was pared by 0 bases and J by 5 bases, with 11 bases between. Germline CDR1 and CDR2: LNHDA and SQIVND (reference sequence). The CDR3 has 14 amino acids. The CDR3 DNA sequence: TGTGCCAGTAGTATAGATCAGGCTACCCACGAGCAGTACTTC. Its protein is CASSIDQATHEQYF. Together with reference TRBV19 and TRBJ2-7, the CDR3 gives the full variable domain: DGGITQSPKYLFRKEGQNVTLSCEQNLNHDAMYWYRQDPGQGLRLIYYSQIVNDFQKGDIAEGYSVSREKKESFPLTVTSAQKNPTAFYLCASSIDQATHEQYFGPGTRLTVT.

To note about this clonotype: This clone may be a read error of a much larger clone one base away. The chain carries TRBV20-1 and TRBJ2-5; possible D gene TRBD1, 6 bases. There are 14 residues in the CDR3. Germline values: CDR1 DFQATT, CDR2 SNEGSKA (reference sequence). As DNA, the CDR3 is TGCAGTGCTATAAGGCCAGGGGTTGAAGAGATCCAGTACTTC. Protein sequence: CSAIRPGVEEIQYF.

About this clonotype: A read error may explain this, as a much larger clone is one base away. As the CDR3 is not closed by the conserved phenylalanine or tryptophan, this likely results from a read error. The V gene is TRBV4-1, the J gene TRBJ1-1; 7 bases are shared with TRBD1. With 7 bases clipped from V and 1 base from J, the junction kept 9 bases outside the gene matches. Germline V gene sequence: CDR1 MGHRA, CDR2 YSYEKL. The CDR3 has 15 amino acids. CDR3 bases: TGCGCCAGCACTGACAGGGAAGGGAGGAACACTGAAGCTTTCTCT. Translated, it gives CASTDREGRNTEAFS.

This clonotype was counted only a few times. The rearrangement joins TRBV4-2 to TRBJ2-7; 8 nucleotides align to TRBD1. This CDR3 contains 17 residues. Per the germline V gene, CDR1 is LGHNA and CDR2 is YNFKEQ. The trim removed 0 bases at V and 0 bases at J, leaving 7 bases unmatched. The CDR3 region is CASSQDSWDRSSYEQYF. CDR3 bases: TGTGCCAGCAGCCAAGATAGTTGGGACAGGTCCTCCTACGAGCAGTACTTC.

The chain is built from TRBV2 and TRBJ2-2; 15 positions agree with TRBD2. The CDR3 loop spans 18 amino acids. With V trimmed by 5 bases and J by 4 bases, 8 bases remained unmatched. Germline values: CDR1 SNHLY, CDR2 FYNNEI. CDR3 DNA sequence: TGTGCCAGCAGTTGGGGACTAGCGGGGGGACGAGGCACCGGGGAGCTGTTTTTT. Its protein is CASSWGLAGGRGTGELFF.